This TCR beta chain appears in the sequencing data of a study of human T cells and chemical hapten exposure. The germline CDR1 and CDR2 sequences are MDHEN and SYDVKM. V lost 3 bases and J 0 bases, leaving 10 bases between the germline ends. This CDR3 region has 15 residues. Documented time point: pre-sensitization, week 0. Treatment described: therapeutic diphenylcyclopropenone sensitization with weekly scalp DPC. Comments on this clonotype: A much larger clone sits a single nucleotide away, making a read error possible.

TCRdb redid the calling of the RACE reads with MiXCR, one entry per CDR3 protein. The sample has about 120,000 distinct CDR3 sequences; about 13% are singletons. The specimen comprised whole blood, sampled in connection with sensitization to the hapten diphenylcyclopropenone (DPC). This chain connects TRBV28 to TRBJ2-3, with D hard to call. The source of this sequence is a woman younger than 35 with alopecia areata. Some clones in this sample may be carry-over from other donors' samples. CDR3 nucleotides: TGTGCCAGCAGTTTTAGACGATCTAGCACAGATACGCAGTATTTT. Translation: CASSFRRSSTDTQYF.